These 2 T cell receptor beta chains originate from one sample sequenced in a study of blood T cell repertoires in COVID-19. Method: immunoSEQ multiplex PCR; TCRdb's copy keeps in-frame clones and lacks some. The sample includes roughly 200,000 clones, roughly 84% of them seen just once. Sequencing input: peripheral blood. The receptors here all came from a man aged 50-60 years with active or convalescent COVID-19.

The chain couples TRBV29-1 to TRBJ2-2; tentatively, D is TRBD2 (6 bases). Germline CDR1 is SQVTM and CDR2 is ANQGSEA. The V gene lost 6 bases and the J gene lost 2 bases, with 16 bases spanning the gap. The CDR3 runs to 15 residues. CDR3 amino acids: CSVLTGRGNTGELFF. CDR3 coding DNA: TGCAGCGTCCTCACGGGGCGGGGTAACACCGGGGAGCTGTTTTTT.

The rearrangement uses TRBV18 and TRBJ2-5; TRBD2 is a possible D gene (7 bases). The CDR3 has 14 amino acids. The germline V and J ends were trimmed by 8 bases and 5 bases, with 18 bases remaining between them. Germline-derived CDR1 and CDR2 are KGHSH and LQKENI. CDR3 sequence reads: CASAGGRGPETQYF. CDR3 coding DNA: TGTGCCAGCGCCGGGGGGCGGGGCCCCGAGACCCAGTACTTC.